Below, 19 T cell receptor beta chains from the same sample are listed, as sequenced in a study of OX40 agonist ivuxolimab in advanced cancers. Profiled with immunoSEQ multiplex PCR; TCRdb holds only in-frame clones, not every one. The sample consists of roughly 73,000 clones, roughly 80% of them appearing once. Specimen: CD4+ or CD8+ T cells sorted from blood, collected in a trial of the OX40 agonist ivuxolimab. The receptors come from an adult with an advanced solid tumor such as melanoma, head and neck, liver or kidney cancer.

The chain links TRBV7-9 to TRBJ2-7; D perhaps matches TRBD2 (6 bases). Trimming shortened V by 5 bases and J by 3 bases, and 17 bases separated the two germline ends. Germline lookup yields CDR1 SEHNR and CDR2 FQNEAQ (reference sequence). The CDR3 is 15 residues long. The CDR3 bases are TGTGCCAGCAGCGCTACCGGGACGGACTACTACGAGCAGTACTTC. Residues: CASSATGTDYYEQYF.

This chain connects TRBV5-4 to TRBJ2-1; 7 nucleotides line up with TRBD1. Unmatched junction bases numbered 8, after V lost 4 bases and J lost 7 bases. Per the germline V gene, CDR1 is SGHNT and CDR2 is YYREEE (reference sequence). The CDR3 runs to 14 residues. CDR3 coding DNA: TGTGCCAGCAGCGTACTGCAGACAGGGAATGAGCAGTTCTTC. Amino acid sequence: CASSVLQTGNEQFF.

The chain employs TRBV7-2 and TRBJ2-4; maybe TRBD1 (6 bases). Germline V gene lookup returns CDR1 SGHTA and CDR2 FQGNSA. This CDR3 spans 14 amino acids. V was pared by 1 base and J by 7 bases, with 11 bases between. The CDR3 DNA reads as TGTGCCAGCAGCTTAGAGGGGGTGGGGAACATTCAGTACTTC. Encoded protein: CASSLEGVGNIQYF. Supplemented by reference TRBV7-2 and TRBJ2-4, the full variable domain reads GAGVSQSPSNKVTEKGKDVELRCDPISGHTALYWYRQSLGQGLEFLIYFQGNSAPDKSGLPSDRFSAERTGGSVSTLTIQRTQQEDSAVYLCASSLEGVGNIQYFGAGTRLSVL.

This chain uses TRBV2 with TRBJ1-2; D is undetermined. This CDR3 has 14 residues. Germline CDR1 SNHLY, CDR2 FYNNEI. The germline V and J ends were trimmed by 2 bases and 5 bases, with 12 bases remaining between them. The CDR3 nucleotides are TGTGCCAGCAGTGAATGGGTGAGCTCTTATGGCTACACCTTC. Translated: CASSEWVSSYGYTF.

The rearrangement joins TRBV11-3 to TRBJ1-1; 9 bases are a match to TRBD1. The CDR3 runs to 15 residues. Germline V gene lookup returns CDR1 SGHNT and CDR2 YENEEA. With V trimmed by 2 bases and J by 4 bases, 5 bases remained unmatched. The CDR3 is CASSLTGGAGTEAFF. CDR3 DNA sequence: TGTGCCAGCAGCTTAACAGGGGGCGCGGGCACTGAAGCTTTCTTT.

The chain combines TRBV6-4 with TRBJ2-3; TRBD2 might be the D (5 bases). CDR3 size: 13 residues. Per germline, CDR1 MRHNA and CDR2 SNTAGT. V dropped 6 bases and J dropped 4 bases, with 11 bases sitting between them. The DNA of the CDR3 is TGTGCCAGCAGCCGGGATCCATCAGATACGCAGTATTTT. This encodes CASSRDPSDTQYF.

Worth noting for this clone: At one end the junction does not follow the germline gene, possibly because of a read error. The rearrangement joins TRBV4-3 to TRBJ2-1, with unresolved D. Germline-derived CDR1 and CDR2 are LGHNA and YSLEER. The CDR3 covers 13 residues. CDR3 sequence: CASSLDSFNEQFF. CDR3 nucleotide sequence: TGCGCCAGCAGCCTTGACTCCTTCAATGAGCAGTTCTTC.

The rearrangement uses TRBV15 and TRBJ1-5, with 11 bases identical to TRBD1. V shed 3 bases and J 10 bases; nucleotides not matched to a gene: 5. Germline assignment: CDR1 LNHNV and CDR2 YYDKDF (reference sequence). The CDR3 extends over 14 amino acids. CDR3 in DNA: TGTGCCACCAGCAGCGGGGACAGGGGGAAACCCCAGCATTTT. As protein: CATSSGDRGKPQHF.

The chain couples TRBV5-1 to TRBJ1-1; TRBD1 matches 8 bases. Germline V gene lookup returns CDR1 SGHRS and CDR2 YFSETQ. V lost 5 bases to trimming and J lost 6 bases; unmatched junction nucleotides: 6. This CDR3 comprises 13 residues. CDR3 sequence (DNA): TGCGCCAGCAGTTACAGGGGGAGCGCTGAAGCTTTCTTT. Protein: CASSYRGSAEAFF.

This clone was recorded a few times. This rearrangement joins TRBV11-2 to TRBJ2-7; D remains ambiguous. This CDR3 contains 15 residues. Germline V gene sequence: CDR1 SGHAT, CDR2 FQNNGV. The germline V and J ends were trimmed by 1 base and 0 bases, with 10 bases remaining between them. Here the CDR3 reads CASSLGPVSSYEQYF. The CDR3 DNA is TGTGCCAGCAGCTTAGGACCCGTGAGCTCCTACGAGCAGTACTTC. Full variable domain (missing parts from reference TRBV11-2 and TRBJ2-7): EAGVAQSPRYKIIEKRQSVAFWCNPISGHATLYWYQQILGQGPKLLIQFQNNGVVDDSQLPKDRFSAERLKGVDSTLKIQPAKLEDSAVYLCASSLGPVSSYEQYFGPGTRLTVT.

This chain connects TRBV6-1 to TRBJ1-5; perhaps TRBD1 as D (6 bases). The CDR3 runs to 14 residues. Trimming pared 8 bases from V and 0 bases from J, leaving 11 bases between. Germline CDR1 and CDR2: MNHNS and SASEGT. The DNA of the CDR3 is TGTGCCAGCTCGGCAGGGGATAGCAATCAGCCCCAGCATTTT. This encodes CASSAGDSNQPQHF.

CDR3 nucleotides: TGTGCCACCAGCAGACAGACTAACTATGGCTACACCTTC. It is translated as CATSRQTNYGYTF. The gene calls are TRBV15 and TRBJ1-2, with D unresolved. The CDR3 is made up of 13 amino acids. Deletions cut 2 bases from V and 0 bases from J, with 4 bases between. Germline-derived CDR1 and CDR2 are LNHNV and YYDKDF (reference sequence).

The chain recombines TRBV27 with TRBJ2-7; D unresolved. Trimming pared 3 bases from V and 4 bases from J, leaving 13 bases between. This CDR3 has 14 residues. The V gene's germline CDR1 is MNHEY and CDR2 SMNVEV (reference sequence). CDR3 loop: CASSFTHTPYEQYF. CDR3 DNA: TGTGCCAGCAGTTTCACACACACACCTTACGAGCAGTACTTC.

This clone was counted a single time. The chain joins TRBV5-6 to TRBJ1-2; a weak D match, TRBD1 (5 bases). V was pared by 4 bases and J by 2 bases, with 15 bases between. The CDR3 contains 15 residues. Per germline, CDR1 SGHDT and CDR2 YYEEEE. The CDR3 sequence: CASSRGRGVNYGYTF. The CDR3 nucleotides are TGTGCCAGCAGCCGCGGCCGGGGGGTAAACTATGGCTACACCTTC.

The genes are TRBV5-1 and TRBJ1-1; TRBD1 matches at 7 bases. Trimming took 4 bases from V and 2 from J; bases not matched to a gene: 5. Germline CDR1 is SGHRS and CDR2 is YFSETQ. CDR3 length equals 14 residues. The CDR3 sequence: CASSRDRDNTEAFF. As DNA, the CDR3 is TGCGCCAGCAGCCGGGACAGAGATAACACTGAAGCTTTCTTT.

The CDR3 reads CASSSLGNEQFF. The CDR3 nucleotides are TGTGCCAGCAGTTCTCTGGGGAATGAGCAGTTCTTC. The chain is built from TRBV28 and TRBJ2-1; D remains ambiguous. This CDR3 contains 12 residues. Between the trimmed V and J ends, which lost 4 bases and 7 bases, there was a span of 8 bases. Germline values: CDR1 MDHEN, CDR2 SYDVKM.

This clone is a singleton in its sample. This sequence joins TRBV19 and TRBJ2-6; 10 nucleotides agree with TRBD2. The CDR3 covers 18 residues. Germline-derived CDR1 and CDR2 are LNHDA and SQIVND (reference sequence). The junction had 7 bases not matched to a gene; V was cut back by 5 bases and J by 0 bases. The CDR3, as DNA: TGTGCCAGTAGTCCATATAGCGGGGGGTCCTCTGGGGCCAACGTCCTGACTTTC. It is translated as CASSPYSGGSSGANVLTF.

Concerning this clone: The germline gene is not matched at one end of the junction; a read error may be the cause. The chain employs TRBV7-2 and TRBJ2-5; 7 bases align to TRBD2. The germline V gene encodes CDR1 SGHTA and CDR2 FQGNSA. The CDR3 is 15 amino acids. CDR3 region: CASTLSRDYVGTQYF. The CDR3 DNA follows: TGTGCCAGCACCTTATCTCGGGACTATGTGGGGACCCAGTACTTC.

The gene calls are TRBV5-1 and TRBJ2-4; 7 nucleotides line up with TRBD1. The CDR3 is made up of 14 amino acids. V was clipped by 4 bases and J by 4 bases; unmatched bases: 5. The germline gives CDR1 SGHRS, CDR2 YFSETQ. The CDR3 region is CASSPEGQKNIQYF. The CDR3 DNA reads as TGCGCCAGCAGCCCCGAGGGACAGAAAAACATTCAGTACTTC.